The following is a T cell receptor (beta chain) sequence with its context. The antigen is not known. The data stem from a study of cytomegalovirus exposure and HLA in healthy donors. A multiplex PCR was run with 60 Vbeta primers and 13 Jbeta primers. Some clones are missing from TCRdb's copy, which holds only in-frame ones; the method was immunoSEQ multiplex PCR. The sample yields 100,000 to 150,000 clones, less than 80% seen once. Study-level points and caveats: A missense variant in DCLRE1C was later tied to TCR beta V- and J-gene trimming.

CDR3 length: 14 residues. Germline CDR1 MNHNS, CDR2 SASEGT. Trimming cost V 2 bases and J 3 bases, with 11 bases left between them. The chain has TRBV6-1 and TRBJ2-7; D is perhaps TRBD2 (6 bases). The source of this sequence is a man aged 40-55 years in good health and CMV-seropositive. The material sequenced was PBMCs. The CDR3 loop is CASSELWRDYEQYF. CDR3 nucleotide sequence: TGTGCCAGCAGTGAACTTTGGCGGGACTACGAGCAGTACTTC.